The source of this T cell receptor beta chain is a study of graft-versus-host responses after intestinal transplantation. As for the study in general: All recipients got anti-thymocyte globulin induction, then tacrolimus and steroids for approximately 3 years.

Study findings and constraints: Peak circulating GvH clone levels tracked with early post-transplant HvG declines.

The repertoire was sequenced with immunoSEQ multiplex PCR; TCRdb's copy has only in-frame clones and lacks some. The data contain roughly 60,000 clones, under 95% of them seen just once; the ten biggest clones take up about 2.9%. About this clone: The antigen is not known.

The V gene's germline CDR1 is SQVTM and CDR2 ANQGSEA. The CDR3 contains 11 residues. V gene TRBV29-1 combines with J gene TRBJ1-1; TRBD1 matches at 9 bases. This clonotype was obtained from a human patient who received an intestinal transplant, so some T cells may come from the graft donor. The sample was PBMCs, taken about 120 days after intestinal transplantation. The CDR3 loop reads CRGQGNTEAFF. The DNA of the CDR3 is TGCAGGGGACAGGGGAACACTGAAGCTTTCTTT.